This TCR beta chain was recovered during a study of blood T cell repertoires in COVID-19. As for the study in general: From the United States, Italy and Spain came samples of acute and convalescent COVID-19.

The method was immunoSEQ multiplex PCR; TCRdb's version includes in-frame clones alone and lacks a portion of them. The sample consists of fewer than 300,000 clones, roughly 84% of them appearing once. The CDR3 extends over 13 amino acids. After removal of 5 bases from V and 6 bases from J, the junction contained 7 bases not matched to a gene. Germline V gene data show CDR1 as KGHSH and CDR2 as LQKENI. The sample taken for sequencing was peripheral blood. The chain has TRBV18 and TRBJ2-7; TRBD1 matches at 7 bases. This sequence was found in a person aged 65-85 years with COVID-19, enrolled during active disease. The CDR3 DNA follows: TGTGCCAGCTCAACGACAGGGACGGGCGAGCAGTACTTC. It encodes CASSTTGTGEQYF.